The T cell receptor (beta chain) described here comes from a study of radiotherapy plus CTLA-4 blockade in lung cancer. Study conclusions and caveats: With interferon-beta, early dynamics of blood T cell clones were reported to best predict response.

Details on this clone: Its antigen is unknown.

Data came from immunoSEQ multiplex PCR; TCRdb stores just in-frame clones and leaves some out. The table records about 90,000 clones, over 75% of them present only once. CDR1 and CDR2 (germline): MDHEN, SYDVKM. The CDR3 has 14 residues. V dropped 3 bases and J dropped 7 bases, with 12 bases sitting between them. Here the sequenced sample was peripheral blood, taken from a patient treated with radiotherapy plus ipilimumab. The source of this sequence is a human donor with non-small cell lung cancer that progressed on radiotherapy plus ipilimumab. The chain links TRBV28 to TRBJ2-2; maybe TRBD2 (6 bases). The CDR3 reads CASSFQGGGGELFF. CDR3 bases: TGTGCCAGCAGTTTCCAGGGAGGAGGCGGGGAGCTGTTTTTT. Based on the CDR3 plus reference TRBV28 and TRBJ2-2, the full variable domain is DVKVTQSSRYLVKRTGEKVFLECVQDMDHENMFWYRQDPGLGLRLIYFSYDVKMKEKGDIPEGYSVSREKKERFSLILESASTNQTSMYLCASSFQGGGGELFFGEGSRLTVL.